This T cell receptor (beta chain) was captured in a study of CD8 T cells in Susac syndrome. Sequencing of TCR beta was performed on blood CD8+ T cells and on blood CD4+ T cells. The RNA, about 0.45 to 1 ug, was put through reverse transcription using random hexamers. Via MiXCR, TCRdb re-called the immunoSEQ multiplex PCR reads, giving one row per CDR3 protein. The table shows about 130,000 distinct CDR3 sequences, with 95% occurring only once. This clonotype appeared once. Trimming took off 1 base at V and 6 bases at J, with 8 bases between the two ends. This CDR3 has 12 amino acids. Germline V gene sequence: CDR1 GTSNPN, CDR2 SVGIG (reference sequence).

V is TRBV30 and J is TRBJ2-3, with D unresolved. The specimen sequenced was CD8+ T cells from PBMCs. This receptor was obtained from a human donor with Susac syndrome. This CDR3 is CAWSEDGDTQYF. CDR3 in DNA: TGTGCCTGGAGTGAGGACGGGGATACGCAGTATTTT.